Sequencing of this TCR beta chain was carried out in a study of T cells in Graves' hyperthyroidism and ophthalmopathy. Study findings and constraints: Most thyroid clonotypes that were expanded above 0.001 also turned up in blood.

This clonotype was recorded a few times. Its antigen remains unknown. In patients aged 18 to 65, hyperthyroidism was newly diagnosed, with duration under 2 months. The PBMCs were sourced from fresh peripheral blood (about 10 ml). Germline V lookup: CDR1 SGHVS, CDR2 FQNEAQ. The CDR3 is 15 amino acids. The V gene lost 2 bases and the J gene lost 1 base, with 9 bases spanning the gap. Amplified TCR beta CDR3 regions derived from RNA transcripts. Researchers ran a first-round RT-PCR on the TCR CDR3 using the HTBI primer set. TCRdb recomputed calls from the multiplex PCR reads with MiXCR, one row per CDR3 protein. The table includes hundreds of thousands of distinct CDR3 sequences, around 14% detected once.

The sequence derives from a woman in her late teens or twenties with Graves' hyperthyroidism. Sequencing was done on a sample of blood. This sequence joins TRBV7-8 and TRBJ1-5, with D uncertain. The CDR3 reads CASSLRMGSNQPQHF. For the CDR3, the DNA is TGTGCCAGCAGCTTACGGATGGGGAGCAATCAGCCCCAGCATTTT.